The clone carrying this T cell receptor beta chain was counted many times. Its antigen remains unidentified. The data belong to a study of early T cells in non-severe SARS-CoV-2 infection. Study as a whole: Sequencing input comprised bulk RNA from unsorted whole blood; chain pairing was not available. Whole-study results and caveats: VDJdb-based annotation leaned toward anti-spike CD8 responses and missed private and CD4 specificities.

Unique molecular identifiers (one per individual cDNA molecule) were attached. One entry per CDR3 protein results from TCRdb running MiXCR on the 5' RACE reads. Altogether about 80,000 distinct CDR3 sequences are present, about 12% being singletons, with the ten largest covering over 2%. V lost 2 bases to trimming and J lost 6 bases; unmatched junction nucleotides: 12. The CDR3 covers 16 residues. From germline, CDR1 is GTSNPN and CDR2 SVGIG (reference sequence). This TCR came from an adult who was a healthcare worker with PCR-confirmed SARS-CoV-2 infection or an uninfected control (not recorded which). The sample taken for sequencing was whole blood. V is TRBV30 and J is TRBJ2-3; 9 bases are shared with TRBD1. This chain's CDR3 is CAWSQPTGGGSDTQYF. CDR3 DNA sequence: TGTGCCTGGAGTCAACCGACAGGGGGTGGTTCGGATACGCAGTATTTT.